Listed here are 3 T cell receptor beta chains from one sample, sequenced in a study of blood T cell repertoires in COVID-19 (dated by TCRdb to 2018 to 2021). Receptors were amplified or captured by the immunoSEQ multiplex PCR assay. TCRdb retrieved this table from immuneACCESS and kept in-frame rearrangements only. Not all clones are present; in checked studies, unresolved V genes account for under half, and no reason is known for the remainder. Counted in this sample were about 460,000 clones; approximately 86% of them appeared once. Under 9.5% of the sample is held by the ten biggest clonotypes. Sequenced sample: PBMCs or T cells enriched from blood (not recorded which). These TCRs come from an older woman who had recovered from COVID-19.

The genes are TRBV25-1 and TRBJ1-4; TRBD1 matches at 7 bases. The CDR3 totals 17 residues. V shed 0 bases and J 3 bases; nucleotides not matched to a gene: 7. Looked up from germline, CDR1 is MGHDK and CDR2 is SYGVNS. The CDR3 sequence is CASSEYAMTGSNEKLFF. The CDR3 DNA reads TGTGCCAGCAGTGAATACGCTATGACAGGGTCTAATGAAAAACTGTTTTTT.

The chain employs TRBV7-8 and TRBJ2-7, with D tentatively TRBD1 or TRBD2 (5 bases each). With 5 bases removed from V and 0 bases from J, the gap between germline ends came to 8 bases. CDR3 length: 13 amino acids. Germline CDR1 and CDR2: SGHVS and FQNEAQ. CDR3 in DNA: TGTGCCAGCAGCCGGGGCCCCTCCTACGAGCAGTACGTC. This gives the protein CASSRGPSYEQYV.

The rearrangement joins TRBV11-3 to TRBJ2-2, with 11 bases matching TRBD2. The V and J ends lost 6 bases and 3 bases, in that order; junction bases with no gene match: 3. CDR1 is SGHNT and CDR2 is YENEEA in the germline V gene. This CDR3 has 15 amino acids. The CDR3 is CASSGTSGHTGELFF. As DNA, the CDR3 is TGTGCCAGCAGTGGGACTAGCGGCCACACCGGGGAGCTGTTTTTT.